These 3 T cell receptor beta chains share one sample of origin, sequenced in a study of cytomegalovirus exposure and HLA in healthy donors. PCR used 60 Vbeta primers and 13 Jbeta primers. Repertoires were generated with immunoSEQ multiplex PCR, while TCRdb's copy carries only in-frame clones and drops some. The sample has 270,000 or so clones; 70% to 90% are singletons. The sample was PBMCs. The receptors were sampled from a man aged 40-55 years in good health and CMV-seropositive.

The chain links TRBV27 to TRBJ2-1; D not resolved. Germline loops: CDR1 MNHEY, CDR2 SMNVEV (reference sequence). Trimming left V 5 bases short and J 8 bases short, with 7 bases between. The CDR3 loop spans 11 amino acids. CDR3 region: CASSHTDEQFF. The CDR3 DNA reads as TGTGCCAGCAGTCATACTGATGAGCAGTTCTTC.

The CDR3 nucleotides read TGTGCTAGTGGTTTTACCTTAGCGGTCGGACTGGACAATGAGCAGTTCTTC. It encodes CASGFTLAVGLDNEQFF. V usage is TRBV12-5 and J usage is TRBJ2-1; tentative D call: TRBD2 (6 bases). Germline V gene lookup returns CDR1 LGHNT and CDR2 FRNRAP. The CDR3 spans 17 residues. Trimming cost V 3 bases and J 5 bases, with 20 bases left between them.

V and J are TRBV7-3 and TRBJ1-1, with 7 bases identical to TRBD1. The CDR3 runs 14 residues. The V and J ends lost 5 bases and 1 base, in that order; junction bases with no gene match: 4. Looked up from germline, CDR1 is SGHTA and CDR2 is FQGTGA. The CDR3 DNA reads as TGTGCCAGCAGCCGGACAGGACCGAACACTGAAGCTTTCTTT. Translation: CASSRTGPNTEAFF.